A single sample is the source of the 22 T cell receptor beta chains below, sequenced in a study of blood T cell repertoires in COVID-19. Profiled with immunoSEQ multiplex PCR; TCRdb holds only in-frame clones, not every one. Of about 120,000 clones listed, less than 85% are singletons. Sequencing input: peripheral blood. These receptors originate from a man aged 45-65 years with acute or convalescent COVID-19.

The V call is TRBV12-5, the J call TRBJ1-4; tentative D call: TRBD1 (6 bases). The CDR3 is 16 residues long. Germline V gives CDR1 LGHNT, CDR2 FRNRAP. Trimming cost V 1 base and J 7 bases, with 16 bases left between them. CDR3 sequence: CASGLGQGRIGEKLFF. CDR3 DNA: TGTGCTAGTGGTTTGGGCCAGGGGCGTATTGGTGAAAAACTGTTTTTT.

V usage is TRBV6-5 and J usage is TRBJ1-1, with TRBD1 matching 7 bases. The CDR3 runs to 13 residues. V dropped 7 bases and J dropped 1; count of bases not matched to a gene: 3. Germline V lookup: CDR1 MNHEY, CDR2 SVGAGI. In DNA, the CDR3 is TGTGCCAGCACGTGGACAGGGAACACTGAAGCTTTCTTT. This translates into CASTWTGNTEAFF.

The V and J genes are TRBV28 and TRBJ2-7; a weak D match, TRBD1 (6 bases). The CDR3 extends over 14 amino acids. V was shortened by 4 bases and J by 5 bases, with 15 bases between the two germline ends. CDR1 MDHEN and CDR2 SYDVKM come from the germline V gene. As DNA, the CDR3 is TGTGCCAGCAGTTCAGGACAGTCCTTGGACGAGCAGTACTTC. Amino acid sequence: CASSSGQSLDEQYF. Based on the CDR3 plus reference TRBV28 and TRBJ2-7, the full variable domain is DVKVTQSSRYLVKRTGEKVFLECVQDMDHENMFWYRQDPGLGLRLIYFSYDVKMKEKGDIPEGYSVSREKKERFSLILESASTNQTSMYLCASSSGQSLDEQYFGPGTRLTVT.

The rearrangement links TRBV5-4 to TRBJ2-7; 12 positions agree with TRBD1. V was pared by 4 bases and J by 5 bases, with 4 bases of the junction left unmatched. The CDR3 is 14 amino acids. Germline lookup yields CDR1 SGHNT and CDR2 YYREEE (reference sequence). In DNA form, the CDR3 reads TGTGCCAGCAGCGCGGGACAGGGGGCGAACGAGCAGTACTTC. Translation gives CASSAGQGANEQYF.

The rearrangement joins TRBV19 to TRBJ1-5; 7 positions agree with TRBD1. V shed 7 bases and J 7 bases; nucleotides not matched to a gene: 10. Per the germline V gene, CDR1 is LNHDA and CDR2 is SQIVND (reference sequence). The CDR3 totals 14 residues. The CDR3 reads CASTYLNRGQPQHF. The DNA for the CDR3 is TGTGCCAGTACCTACCTGAACAGGGGCCAGCCCCAGCATTTT.

This clone was detected a few times. This chain uses TRBV15 with TRBJ2-7; TRBD1 might be the D (6 bases). CDR3 length: 14 residues. V shed 5 bases and J shed 3 bases, with 14 bases lying between them. From germline, CDR1 is LNHNV and CDR2 YYDKDF (reference sequence). The DNA of the CDR3 is TGTGCCACCAGCTCCGAGGGGGTGGACTACGAGCAGTACTTC. Translated: CATSSEGVDYEQYF.

This clone was picked up one time. The genes are TRBV10-3 and TRBJ2-1; tentatively, D is TRBD1 (5 bases). Trimming took off 0 bases at V and 8 bases at J, with 17 bases between the two ends. This CDR3 contains 16 residues. Looked up from germline, CDR1 is ENHRY and CDR2 is SYGVKD. Here the CDR3 DNA reads TGTGCCATCAGTGAGTCGAAAGGGGCCCGGTTTTATGAGCAGTTCTTC. Translating it yields CAISESKGARFYEQFF.

The rearrangement links TRBV19 to TRBJ2-7; 7 nucleotides align to TRBD2. This CDR3 has 15 residues. Germline CDR1 LNHDA, CDR2 SQIVND (reference sequence). V lost 1 base, J lost 2 bases, and 5 bases stayed unmatched. The CDR3 reads CASSIGPAGAYEQYF. The DNA for the CDR3 is TGTGCCAGTAGTATAGGCCCGGCGGGGGCCTACGAGCAGTACTTC.

This clone was seen a few times. The chain links TRBV28 to TRBJ1-5, with D tentatively TRBD1 (6 bases). The CDR3 spans 14 residues. From germline, CDR1 is MDHEN and CDR2 SYDVKM. V lost 3 bases to trimming and J lost 5 bases, with 11 bases between them. The CDR3 nucleotides are TGTGCCAGCAGTTTCCCGGACAGATATCAGCCCCAGCATTTT. Amino acids: CASSFPDRYQPQHF.

This clone was observed once. V usage is TRBV2 and J usage is TRBJ1-2; tentative D call: TRBD1 (5 bases). V was clipped by 4 bases and J by 11 bases, with 11 bases between them. CDR1 SNHLY and CDR2 FYNNEI come from the germline V gene. The CDR3 is made up of 11 amino acids. The CDR3 reads CASSADIVYTF. The DNA of the CDR3 is TGTGCCAGCAGTGCGGACATAGTGTACACCTTC.

The chain links TRBV19 to TRBJ1-6; TRBD1 matches at 11 bases. The CDR3 is 16 amino acids. V dropped 7 bases and J dropped 4; count of bases not matched to a gene: 6. Germline V CDR1 and CDR2: LNHDA, SQIVND (reference sequence). CDR3 in amino acids: CASKDRGPLYNSPLHF. In DNA form, the CDR3 reads TGTGCCAGTAAGGACAGGGGGCCGTTATATAATTCACCCCTCCACTTT.

The chain recombines TRBV9 with TRBJ2-5; maybe TRBD2 (6 bases). The CDR3 has 15 amino acids. The germline V gene has CDR1 SGDLS and CDR2 YYNGEE. Trimming removed 2 bases at V and 5 bases at J, with 16 bases between. CDR3 nucleotide sequence: TGTGCCAGCAGCGTTTCCGGGACTTCAGGGGAGACCCAGTACTTC. Translation gives CASSVSGTSGETQYF.

The chain's CDR3 is CASGLTGSETQYF. Here the CDR3 DNA reads TGTGCTAGTGGTTTGACAGGGTCGGAGACCCAGTACTTC. This chain links TRBV12-5 with TRBJ2-5, with D maybe TRBD1 (6 bases). The CDR3 runs 13 residues. Germline loops: CDR1 LGHNT, CDR2 FRNRAP. The ends were cut back, 2 bases at V and 5 bases at J, with 9 bases in the middle.

This clone occurred a few times. V usage is TRBV9 and J usage is TRBJ2-5, with D perhaps matching TRBD1 (6 bases). This CDR3 spans 15 amino acids. The V and J ends lost 0 bases and 2 bases respectively, with 11 bases between them. Germline CDR1 is SGDLS and CDR2 is YYNGEE. CDR3 residues: CASSVAAGVQETQYF. In DNA form, the CDR3 reads TGTGCCAGCAGCGTAGCAGCAGGGGTTCAAGAGACCCAGTACTTC.

The chain combines TRBV21-1 with TRBJ2-7; the DNA was not compared with TRBD2, the D call given in the table. TRBV21-1 constitutes a pseudogene. The CDR3 spans 18 residues. The DNA for the CDR3 is TGTGCCAGCACCCCGGGCACTAGCGGGAGCCTTAGCTCCTACGAGCAGTACTTC. Translation gives CASTPGTSGSLSSYEQYF.

The chain links TRBV6-5 to TRBJ1-4; 9 bases fit TRBD1. Per the germline V gene, CDR1 is MNHEY and CDR2 is SVGAGI. The CDR3 consists of 16 residues. The V gene end was trimmed by 4 bases and the J gene end by 6 bases; junction bases not matched to a gene: 9. CDR3 residues: CASSSRTGAKDEKLFF. The CDR3 DNA is TGTGCCAGCAGTTCCCGGACAGGGGCTAAGGATGAAAAACTGTTTTTT.

This chain links TRBV7-6 with TRBJ1-4; D might be TRBD1 (6 bases). Germline CDR1 and CDR2: SGHVS and FNYEAQ. V was trimmed by 2 bases and J by 8 bases, leaving 15 bases between them. The CDR3 sequence is 15 residues long. The CDR3 is CASSLKGGFREKLFF. The CDR3, as DNA: TGTGCCAGCAGCTTAAAGGGGGGGTTTCGCGAAAAACTGTTTTTT.

The V call is TRBV18, the J call TRBJ2-1; 7 positions match TRBD1. Germline loops: CDR1 KGHSH, CDR2 LQKENI. V lost 2 bases and J lost 9; bases outside the gene matches: 10. CDR3 size: 15 residues. The CDR3 bases are TGTGCCAGCTCACCAAGAAGAACAGGGGATGGTGAGCAGTTCTTC. This codes for CASSPRRTGDGEQFF.

CDR3 in amino acids: CASSAPGVAGGYEQYF. The CDR3 nucleotides are TGTGCCAGCAGTGCCCCCGGGGTAGCGGGAGGCTACGAGCAGTACTTC. The chain links TRBV6-1 to TRBJ2-7; the match to TRBD2 covers 10 bases. Germline lookup yields CDR1 MNHNS and CDR2 SASEGT. The CDR3 is 16 residues long. V lost 4 bases and J lost 3; bases outside the gene matches: 9.

The rearrangement uses TRBV19 and TRBJ2-5, with 7 bases lining up with TRBD1. Germline V CDR1 and CDR2: LNHDA, SQIVND (reference sequence). The junction had 8 bases not matched to a gene; V was cut back by 2 bases and J by 2 bases. The CDR3 totals 16 residues. CDR3 sequence (DNA): TGTGCCAGTAGTATAATAGGCAGGGGGTCTCAAGAGACCCAGTACTTC. It is translated as CASSIIGRGSQETQYF.

V and J are TRBV7-6 and TRBJ1-4; 7 bases align to TRBD1. The V and J ends lost 1 base and 4 bases, in that order; junction bases with no gene match: 6. The CDR3 length is 16 residues. Germline loops: CDR1 SGHVS, CDR2 FNYEAQ. The CDR3 region is CASSLEEGQYNEKLFF. In nucleotides, the CDR3 is TGTGCCAGCAGCTTAGAGGAGGGACAGTATAATGAAAAACTGTTTTTT.

The chain uses TRBV18 and TRBJ2-7, with TRBD1 matching over 7 bases. Losses at the gene ends were 4 bases for V and 7 bases for J; bases not matched to a gene: 7. Per the germline V gene, CDR1 is KGHSH and CDR2 is LQKENI. The CDR3 extends over 13 amino acids. The CDR3 coding sequence is TGTGCCAGCTCACTAGACAGGGATGGGGAGCAGTACTTC. It translates to CASSLDRDGEQYF.